Below are 28 T cell receptor beta chains sequenced from a single sample in a study of OX40 agonist ivuxolimab in advanced cancers. TCRdb keeps only in-frame clones here, not all; method: immunoSEQ multiplex PCR. The sample lists roughly 42,000 clones, approximately 86% occurring once. The material sequenced was CD4+ or CD8+ T cells sorted from blood, taken in a trial of the OX40 agonist ivuxolimab. The receptors come from an adult with an advanced solid tumor such as melanoma, head and neck, liver or kidney cancer.

The CDR3 nucleotides read TGTGCCAGCAGCGAACTAGCGGGGGGCGTCTACAATGAGCAGTTCTTC. Its translation is CASSELAGGVYNEQFF. The chain links TRBV9 to TRBJ2-1; 12 bases align to TRBD2. Germline V gene lookup returns CDR1 SGDLS and CDR2 YYNGEE. The CDR3 runs to 16 residues. V lost 3 bases to trimming and J lost 3 bases; unmatched junction nucleotides: 4.

The rearrangement uses TRBV11-2 and TRBJ2-7; TRBD2 agrees at 9 bases. V gave up 3 bases and J gave up 2 bases; unmatched junction bases: 2. Germline CDR1 SGHAT, CDR2 FQNNGV. This CDR3 has 14 residues. CDR3 in amino acids: CASSFSGGPYEQYF. The CDR3 nucleotides are TGTGCCAGCAGCTTTAGCGGGGGACCCTACGAGCAGTACTTC.

V gene TRBV13 combines with J gene TRBJ1-2; the D is unclear. The V gene lost 6 bases and the J gene lost 0 bases, with 17 bases spanning the gap. Germline V lookup: CDR1 PRHDT, CDR2 FYEKMQ (reference sequence). The CDR3 is 16 residues long. The CDR3 loop is CASSLTWELANYGYTF. As DNA, the CDR3 is TGTGCCAGCAGTCTTACATGGGAATTAGCTAACTATGGCTACACCTTC. The full variable domain, its missing parts supplied by reference TRBV13 and TRBJ1-2, is AAGVIQSPRHLIKEKRETATLKCYPIPRHDTVYWYQQGPGQDPQFLISFYEKMQSDKGSIPDRFSAQQFSDYHSELNMSSLELGDSALYFCASSLTWELANYGYTFGSGTRLTVV.

The chain combines TRBV19 with TRBJ1-1; the match to TRBD1 covers 9 bases. The CDR3 consists of 15 residues. V lost 9 bases to trimming and J lost 4 bases; unmatched junction nucleotides: 12. Germline lookup yields CDR1 LNHDA and CDR2 SQIVND (reference sequence). The CDR3 here is CASPYRGRRSTEAFF. The CDR3 nucleotides read TGTGCCAGCCCTTACAGGGGGCGCCGGAGCACTGAAGCTTTCTTT.

V usage is TRBV15 and J usage is TRBJ2-1; D uncertain. CDR1 is LNHNV and CDR2 is YYDKDF in the germline V gene (reference sequence). V lost 5 bases, J lost 5 bases, and 13 bases lay in between. The CDR3 is 14 residues long. In DNA form, the CDR3 reads TGTGCCACCAGCCGGCAGCCCCTTAACAATGAGCAGTTCTTC. Amino acids: CATSRQPLNNEQFF.

This clone is medium-sized by share. CDR3 in amino acids: CASSYSEGGPTDTQYF. CDR3 sequence (DNA): TGTGCCAGCAGTTACTCGGAGGGGGGGCCTACAGATACGCAGTATTTT. The rearrangement joins TRBV6-5 to TRBJ2-3, with a possible D match to TRBD2 (7 bases). V gave up 0 bases and J gave up 3 bases, with 13 bases separating them. CDR1 is MNHEY, CDR2 SVGAGI, per germline. The CDR3 consists of 16 residues.

This clone was seen once. The chain combines TRBV9 with TRBJ2-5, with 10 bases lining up with TRBD2. CDR1 is SGDLS, CDR2 YYNGEE, per germline. Unmatched junction bases numbered 4, after V lost 1 base and J lost 7 bases. The CDR3 consists of 14 residues. DNA of the CDR3: TGTGCCAGCAGCGTAACTAGCGGGGCGGGGACCCAGTACTTC. Amino acids: CASSVTSGAGTQYF.

CDR3 in amino acids: CASSLFPYEQYF. CDR3 DNA: TGCGCCAGCAGCTTGTTCCCCTACGAGCAGTACTTC. V is TRBV5-1 and J is TRBJ2-5; D unresolved. The DNA end lines up better with TRBJ2-7; the J call may be wrong. CDR1 SGHRS and CDR2 YFSETQ come from the germline V gene. This CDR3 is built from 12 residues.

This clone was seen a single time. V is TRBV5-6 and J is TRBJ1-6; TRBD1 might be the D (5 bases). This CDR3 contains 15 residues. The ends were cut back, 6 bases at V and 3 bases at J, with 13 bases in the middle. Germline CDR1 SGHDT, CDR2 YYEEEE. The CDR3 bases are TGTGCCAGCACCTACAGGCAAAACTATAATTCACCCCTCCACTTT. Encoded protein: CASTYRQNYNSPLHF.

The chain is built from TRBV7-9 and TRBJ1-5; 8 bases are a match to TRBD1. Germline trimming cut 5 bases from V and 5 bases from J; bases unmatched to any gene: 11. CDR3 length: 16 residues. From germline, CDR1 is SEHNR and CDR2 FQNEAQ (reference sequence). CDR3 protein: CASSVGQGTDDQPQHF. The CDR3 DNA is TGTGCCAGCAGCGTCGGACAGGGTACCGACGATCAGCCCCAGCATTTT.

This clone has just a few counts. The J gene is TRBJ1-5, the V gene TRBV6-6, with 9 bases lining up with TRBD1. CDR1 and CDR2 (germline): MNHNY, SVGAGI (reference sequence). The CDR3 runs 15 residues. V lost 8 bases and J lost 4; bases outside the gene matches: 9. The CDR3 region is CASQPTGTGNQPQHF. The DNA for the CDR3 is TGTGCCAGCCAACCAACCGGGACAGGGAATCAGCCCCAGCATTTT.

V usage is TRBV5-5 and J usage is TRBJ2-2, with 10 positions matching TRBD1. Germline V gives CDR1 SGHKS, CDR2 YYEKEE (reference sequence). The CDR3 is made up of 14 amino acids. V shed 4 bases, J shed 5 bases, and the junction held 2 bases outside the gene matches. Here the CDR3 DNA reads TGTGCCAGCAGCCGGGACAGGGGAACCGGGGAGCTGTTTTTT. This translates into CASSRDRGTGELFF.

For the CDR3, the DNA is TGTGCCAGCAGCTTATCCCAGCAGACCCCAGCCGAAGAGACCCAGTACTTC. Protein: CASSLSQQTPAEETQYF. J is TRBJ2-5 and V is TRBV7-9; D is ambiguous. Trimming removed 2 bases from V and 3 bases from J, with 19 bases in between. CDR3 size: 17 residues. The V gene's germline CDR1 is SEHNR and CDR2 FQNEAQ (reference sequence).

The J gene is TRBJ1-3, the V gene TRBV10-3; the match to TRBD1 covers 8 bases. CDR3 length: 14 amino acids. CDR1 and CDR2 (germline): ENHRY, SYGVKD. Trimming removed 6 bases from V and 4 bases from J; junction bases left unmatched: 5. As DNA, the CDR3 is TGTGCCATCAGCGAGACAGGGGCAGGAAACACCATATATTTT. It specifies CAISETGAGNTIYF.

The chain links TRBV6-5 to TRBJ1-1, with D perhaps TRBD1 (5 bases). The V gene's germline CDR1 is MNHEY and CDR2 SVGAGI. The V end was cut by 7 bases, the J end by 5 bases, with 14 bases between. This CDR3 has 13 residues. The CDR3 reads CASTPQGWTEAFF. As DNA, the CDR3 is TGTGCCAGCACTCCCCAGGGTTGGACTGAAGCTTTCTTT.

The rearrangement uses TRBV7-9 and TRBJ2-7; 7 nucleotides agree with TRBD2. The length of the CDR3 is 12 residues. From germline, CDR1 is SEHNR and CDR2 FQNEAQ (reference sequence). The V and J ends lost 8 bases and 6 bases, in that order; junction bases with no gene match: 7. CDR3: CASFGTTIEQYF. CDR3 DNA sequence: TGTGCCAGCTTTGGGACTACGATCGAGCAGTACTTC.

This chain links TRBV29-1 with TRBJ2-7; tentatively, D is TRBD1 or TRBD2 (6 bases each). CDR1 is SQVTM, CDR2 ANQGSEA, per germline. The CDR3 length is 13 residues. V was trimmed by 3 bases and J by 2 bases, leaving 11 bases between them. The CDR3 is CSVERGEPYEQYF. The CDR3 DNA reads TGCAGCGTTGAGAGGGGGGAACCCTACGAGCAGTACTTC.

This sequence joins TRBV7-6 and TRBJ2-2; 8 bases line up with TRBD1. CDR3 size: 13 residues. V shed 8 bases, J shed 4 bases, and the junction held 3 bases outside the gene matches. Per the germline V gene, CDR1 is SGHVS and CDR2 is FNYEAQ. CDR3 DNA: TGTGCCAGCCGACAGGGGCTCACCGGGGAGCTGTTTTTT. Its protein product is CASRQGLTGELFF.

This chain connects TRBV10-3 to TRBJ2-5; no clear D gene. Germline CDR1 reads ENHRY; CDR2 reads SYGVKD. V was cut by 0 bases and J by 4 bases, with 9 bases left in between. The CDR3 is 14 residues long. The CDR3 nucleotides read TGTGCCATCAGTGAGTCGCACAGTAGAGAGACCCAGTACTTC. This translates into CAISESHSRETQYF.

The chain recombines TRBV5-5 with TRBJ2-3; 10 nucleotides agree with TRBD1. Losses at the gene ends were 0 bases for V and 4 bases for J; bases not matched to a gene: 5. In germline, CDR1 is SGHKS, CDR2 YYEKEE (reference sequence). The CDR3 runs 16 residues. The CDR3 sequence is CASSLEDRGVADTQYF. The CDR3 nucleotides read TGTGCCAGCAGCTTGGAGGACAGGGGGGTCGCAGATACGCAGTATTTT.

V gene TRBV6-6 combines with J gene TRBJ2-5; D may be TRBD1 or TRBD2 (5 bases each). The CDR3 length is 12 residues. The germline CDR1 and CDR2 sequences are MNHNY and SVGAGI (reference sequence). V dropped 4 bases and J dropped 6 bases, with 9 bases sitting between them. The CDR3 sequence: CASSFEGKTQYF. The CDR3 coding sequence is TGTGCCAGCAGTTTTGAGGGGAAGACCCAGTACTTC.

The V call is TRBV4-1, the J call TRBJ1-1; 8 bases map to TRBD1. Germline trimming cut 4 bases from V and 5 bases from J; bases unmatched to any gene: 6. The CDR3 has 14 amino acids. Germline-derived CDR1 and CDR2 are MGHRA and YSYEKL. CDR3 in amino acids: CASSPRTGRTEAFF. As DNA, the CDR3 is TGCGCCAGCAGCCCGCGGACAGGGAGGACTGAAGCTTTCTTT.

V gene TRBV27 combines with J gene TRBJ1-2; 8 positions match TRBD1. The germline gives CDR1 MNHEY, CDR2 SMNVEV (reference sequence). Trimming removed 2 bases from V and 5 bases from J; junction bases left unmatched: 4. CDR3 size: 14 residues. The CDR3 sequence is CASSLRRTGYGYTF. CDR3 in DNA: TGTGCCAGCAGTTTAAGGAGGACAGGGTATGGCTACACCTTC.

The rearrangement uses TRBV4-1 and TRBJ1-5; 10 bases match TRBD1. Germline V gives CDR1 MGHRA, CDR2 YSYEKL. J gave up 10 bases and V 3 bases, and 9 bases lay outside the gene matches. The CDR3 runs 15 residues. This chain's CDR3 is CASSQATGGVFPQHF. In nucleotides, the CDR3 is TGCGCCAGCAGCCAGGCGACAGGGGGCGTCTTCCCCCAGCATTTT.

The CDR3 protein is CASSQGLAAGELFF. The CDR3, as DNA: TGCGCCAGCAGCCAAGGTCTCGCGGCCGGGGAGCTGTTTTTT. This chain uses TRBV4-1 with TRBJ2-2, with D unclear. CDR1 and CDR2 from the germline V gene are MGHRA and YSYEKL. Trimming pared 1 base from V and 6 bases from J, leaving 9 bases between. The CDR3 consists of 14 residues.

The rearrangement uses TRBV9 and TRBJ2-1; TRBD1 is a possible D gene (8 bases). This CDR3 is 13 amino acids long. Germline CDR1 reads SGDLS; CDR2 reads YYNGEE. Trimming removed 0 bases at V and 12 bases at J, with 13 bases between. CDR3 protein: CASSVGGGTGQFF. The CDR3, as DNA: TGTGCCAGCAGCGTAGGGGGAGGGACAGGGCAGTTCTTC.

This clone turned up a few times. This chain joins TRBV25-1 and TRBJ2-7; D is unresolved. This CDR3 region has 12 residues. The germline CDR1 and CDR2 sequences are MGHDK and SYGVNS. V was clipped by 4 bases and J by 2 bases, with 6 bases between them. The DNA for the CDR3 is TGTGCCAGCAGTGCCCTAACCTACGAGCAGTACTTC. This translates into CASSALTYEQYF.

This chain connects TRBV18 to TRBJ2-6; 8 bases are a match to TRBD1. The germline gives CDR1 KGHSH, CDR2 LQKENI. The CDR3 is 16 residues long. Unmatched junction bases numbered 2, after V lost 2 bases and J lost 2 bases. CDR3 sequence reads: CASSPNRGAGANVLTF. The CDR3 DNA is TGTGCCAGCTCACCAAACAGGGGGGCTGGGGCCAACGTCCTGACTTTC.